This T cell receptor (beta chain) derives from a study of shared clonotypes between healthy human individuals (dated by TCRdb to about 2020). A note on the overall study: A couple of women and three men aged 18 to 49 years were included in the cohort. For each donor, CD4 naive and CD4 memory were each run on three plates, CD8 naive on two plates, and CD8 memory on one plate. The study deeply sequenced blood TCR repertoires of about five healthy adults to estimate repertoire size and the extent of clonotype sharing between individuals. To increase sequencing depth and limit assay-specific biases, TCR repertoire library preparation and sequencing were carried out by different laboratories using diverse techniques. Leukapheresis yielded between about 0.9 and 8.9 billion PBMCs per donor.

The donors were healthy, HIV-negative adults who had no recently reported acute infections or vaccinations. Every donor was a Caucasian adult residing in Nashville, Tennessee, USA. CD4+ T cells were enriched by magnetic negative selection, after which naive cells were positively selected on CD45RA and the negative fraction was taken as the memory subset. After blood collection by leukapheresis, PBMCs were isolated using Ficoll-Histopaque density gradient centrifugation and then cryopreserved in the vapor phase of liquid nitrogen. Analytical flow cytometry was used to check the purity and quantity of every magnetically sorted T cell population. Genomic DNA was isolated from every sorted fraction and measured by UV absorbance on a Nanodrop 2000c. Spanning cysteine to phenylalanine, the CDR3 consists of 16 amino acids. Kept here is only the CDR3 DNA, which spans 48 bases and is read in frame from base 1. The germline V gene (reference sequence) yields SEHNR for CDR1 and FQNEAQ for CDR2. The germline V and J ends show losses of 1 base and 5 bases respectively, and no gene match explains 5 bases of the junction.

Findings and caveats that apply to the study as a whole: Pairwise subsampling indicated that sequencing depth was expected to affect the degree of clonotype sharing among donors. The small number of donors limited the genetic and exposure-history diversity represented. Incomplete sequencing was indicated by rarefaction of sorted-subset datasets, despite the large sequencing depth. When several donors were compared, the shared fraction of clonotypes was about 5% for naive CD4, more than 3% for naive CD8, about 2.5% for memory CD4, and less than 0.45% for memory CD8. Sampling was limited to blood, and TCR repertoires in tissue likely differ from TCR repertoires in blood. Higher generation probabilities were observed for clonotypes shared by all four sorted-subset donors than for non-shared clonotypes. Naive subsets generally had larger estimated clonotype richness than memory subsets did.

Turning to this clone: Its antigen is currently not known. It has no much larger one-base neighbor in the sample; base qualities were not kept.

TCR CDR3 regions were amplified from genomic DNA by multiplex PCR using the deep immunoSEQ assay. For each cell subset, the extracted genomic DNA was distributed evenly across all wells of several immunoSEQ 96-well plates, and each plate served as one replicate. Each replicate PCR for sorted subsets received about 200 ng genomic DNA, equal to roughly 30,000 T cell genomes. The purified libraries were quantified using a Qubit 3.0 fluorometer, sized with a Bioanalyzer 2100, and then quantified again using the KAPA Library Quantification kit. Each immunoSEQ 96-well plate was sequenced on its own single-read 150-cycle Illumina NextSeq 550 flow cell. From the authors' description of their analysis: Because only junctional sequences without quality scores were contained in the immunoSEQ output, filtering matching that applied to full-length reads could not be performed. To assign V/J genes and CDR3, sequences were annotated using PyIR, a Python wrapper for IgBLAST v1.9, with IMGT germline references. Any read was removed if the V/J assignment was weak (E-value above 1e-6), the CDR3 was missing, or the read contained stop codons, out-of-frame junctions, or ambiguous translated residues. V3J clonotypes were defined by identical inferred V gene, J gene, and CDR3 amino acid sequence. The percentage overlap between two repertoires was calculated by dividing the number of shared unique clonotypes by the size of the smaller repertoire. Repertoire richness was assessed with RTK rarefaction, the Chao1 estimator, and Recon v2.1 estimates of unobserved clonotypes. Generation probabilities for all TCRbeta clonotypes obtained by the gDNA method from a handful of donors were computed using OLGA. Sourced from immuneACCESS, this table was stored by TCRdb with only in-frame sequences that have V and J called. A share of the clones is absent; for the studies checked, an unresolved V gene accounts for under half, and the remainder has no known explanation. V and J calls and clone size follow that table, whereas D and trimming were derived from the DNA. This sample gives over a million clones in total; 98% to 99% of them show up just once. Approximately 0.4% of the sample goes to the ten largest clones.

The clonotype was recovered from a man in his thirties or forties in good health. Here the chain combines TRBV7-9 and TRBJ2-2; TRBD2 aligns with 9 central bases. Sequencing was performed on naive CD4+ T cells sorted from blood. The cell subset or site label, as the study defines it: CD45RA+ positively selected. At the DNA level, the sequence is TGTGCCAGCAGCTTAGGCGGGAGGGCCAAAACCGGGGAGCTGTTTTTT. Its amino acids are CASSLGGRAKTGELFF.